This T cell receptor beta chain was observed in a study of blood T cell repertoires in COVID-19. Study context: Spain, Italy and the United States supplied samples that represented acute and convalescent COVID-19. Sample material is recorded as cDNA or gDNA derived from T cells, B-cell-depleted T cells, or PBMCs.

Germline V gene sequence: CDR1 MNHNY, CDR2 SVGAGI (reference sequence). Trimming removed 4 bases from V and 8 bases from J, with 14 bases in between. This CDR3 contains 13 residues. Generated by immunoSEQ multiplex PCR, the TCRdb table keeps only in-frame clones and is missing some. Of about 180,000 clones listed, around 87% are singletons. This chain uses TRBV6-6 with TRBJ1-2; D may be TRBD1 (6 bases). This sequence originates from a man aged 40-50 years with active or convalescent COVID-19. Material: peripheral blood. This CDR3 reads CASSWNQGQGYTF. CDR3 nucleotide sequence: TGTGCCAGCAGTTGGAACCAGGGGCAGGGCTACACCTTC.